This T cell receptor beta chain was found in a study of technical replicates of blood from a handful of donors. Assay used: immunoSEQ multiplex PCR; TCRdb lists only in-frame clones, some missing. The profile shows about 71,000 clones, about 96% of them singletons. Germline trimming cut 1 base from V and 2 bases from J; bases unmatched to any gene: 4. CDR1 is MGHRA and CDR2 is YSYEKL in the germline V gene. CDR3 length equals 15 residues. Sample: T cells isolated from PBMCs. This clonotype originated in a human donor in good health. The chain employs TRBV4-1 and TRBJ1-2; TRBD1 aligns across 7 bases. The CDR3 is CASSQGAGGNYGYTF. The CDR3 DNA sequence: TGCGCCAGCAGCCAAGGTGCAGGGGGGAACTATGGCTACACCTTC.